These 25 T cell receptor beta chains were sequenced from one sample in a study of beta chain features in type 1 diabetes. Study conclusions and caveats: Moderate but significant shortening of TCRB CDR3s was recorded in all four CD4+ subsets from Type 1 diabetes patients.

Their antigens remain unidentified. The whole isolated RNA underwent reverse transcription, so sequencing captured expressed TCRB transcripts. Sequencing was performed with immunoSEQ multiplex PCR; in TCRdb, only in-frame clones are kept and a portion is missing. The sample holds about 390,000 clones, over 9% seen once. Sequencing used central memory CD4+ T cells from blood. The source of these receptors is a man aged 30 to 45 with type 1 diabetes.

This clone was seen a handful of times. Other DNA sequences from this sample encode an identical CDR3 as well. The V call is TRBV18, the J call TRBJ2-1, with 11 bases lining up with TRBD1. Per the germline V gene, CDR1 is KGHSH and CDR2 is LQKENI. With V trimmed by 1 base and J by 7 bases, 3 bases remained unmatched. The CDR3 covers 15 residues. CDR3 coding DNA: TGTGCCAGCTCACCACTTCGGGACAGGGGGAATGAGCAGTTCTTC. Protein sequence: CASSPLRDRGNEQFF.

This chain uses TRBV27 with TRBJ2-5, with 11 nucleotides matching TRBD1. The CDR3 has 14 amino acids. V dropped 5 bases and J dropped 5; count of bases not matched to a gene: 4. Per germline, CDR1 MNHEY and CDR2 SMNVEV (reference sequence). The CDR3 bases are TGTGCCAGCAGTAGGGACAGGGGGTGGGAGACCCAGTACTTC. Its protein is CASSRDRGWETQYF.

The gene calls are TRBV6-1 and TRBJ1-4; possibly TRBD1 for D (5 bases). The germline CDR1 and CDR2 sequences are MNHNS and SASEGT. This CDR3 has 14 amino acids. V lost 8 bases and J 3 bases, leaving 13 bases between the germline ends. The CDR3 DNA sequence: TGTGCCAGCTCCCGACAGACCTCTAATGAAAAACTGTTTTTT. Translation: CASSRQTSNEKLFF.

This clone was detected many times. V usage is TRBV28 and J usage is TRBJ1-4, with TRBD1 matching over 8 bases. In germline, CDR1 is MDHEN, CDR2 SYDVKM. CDR3 length equals 15 residues. With 10 bases clipped from V and 5 bases from J, the junction kept 12 bases outside the gene matches. The CDR3 region has the DNA TGTGCCACCCTGACCCGAACAGGGGGAAATGAAAAACTGTTTTTT. This translates into CATLTRTGGNEKLFF.

The CDR3 is CAWSRLAGGNTGELFF. The CDR3, as DNA: TGTGCCTGGAGCCGATTAGCGGGGGGGAACACCGGGGAGCTGTTTTTT. This chain joins TRBV30 and TRBJ2-2; TRBD2 agrees at 10 bases. V shed 3 bases and J 1 base; nucleotides not matched to a gene: 5. The CDR3 runs 16 residues. The V gene's germline CDR1 is GTSNPN and CDR2 SVGIG (reference sequence).

This clone was recorded many times. V usage is TRBV14 and J usage is TRBJ1-5; tentative D call: TRBD1 (6 bases). Germline-derived CDR1 and CDR2 are SGHDN and FVKESK. The CDR3 contains 13 residues. The germline V and J ends were trimmed by 4 bases and 6 bases, with 10 bases remaining between them. The CDR3 DNA reads as TGTGCCAGCAGCCCCAGGGGCGGTCAGCCCCAGCATTTT. Translation gives CASSPRGGQPQHF.

The rearrangement joins TRBV6-5 to TRBJ1-2; D might be TRBD1 (5 bases). V gave up 2 bases and J gave up 7 bases, with 11 bases separating them. Germline values: CDR1 MNHEY, CDR2 SVGAGI. CDR3 size: 13 residues. The CDR3 protein is CASSYGGLGGYTF. CDR3 nucleotide sequence: TGTGCCAGCAGTTACGGGGGTTTAGGTGGCTACACCTTC.

The V and J genes are TRBV9 and TRBJ1-1; 7 bases match TRBD1. This CDR3 region has 14 residues. Germline V lookup: CDR1 SGDLS, CDR2 YYNGEE. V was clipped by 3 bases and J by 5 bases; unmatched bases: 7. The CDR3 region is CASSANTGETEAFF. CDR3 nucleotides: TGTGCCAGCAGCGCCAATACAGGGGAGACTGAAGCTTTCTTT.

The chain carries TRBV28 and TRBJ2-1; TRBD1 or TRBD2 may be the D gene (5 bases each). The CDR3 sequence is 16 residues long. Germline CDR1 and CDR2: MDHEN and SYDVKM. Trimming pared 1 base from V and 4 bases from J, leaving 14 bases between. CDR3 loop: CASSLLSADIYNEQFF. Here the CDR3 DNA reads TGTGCCAGCAGTTTATTGTCAGCGGACATATACAATGAGCAGTTCTTC.

The V and J genes are TRBV9 and TRBJ2-1; 13 bases fit TRBD2. The CDR3 consists of 17 residues. J lost 10 bases, V lost 4 bases, and 14 bases had no gene match. Germline assignment: CDR1 SGDLS and CDR2 YYNGEE. This chain's CDR3 is CASSPRRTSGSSREQFF. DNA for the CDR3: TGTGCCAGCAGCCCGCGAAGGACTAGCGGGAGTAGTCGGGAGCAGTTCTTC.

The V call is TRBV30, the J call TRBJ1-6; D not resolved. Deletions cut 0 bases from V and 5 bases from J, with 5 bases between. The V gene's germline CDR1 is GTSNPN and CDR2 SVGIG (reference sequence). CDR3 length equals 13 residues. CDR3 region: CAWSVTDNSPLHF. In nucleotides, the CDR3 is TGTGCCTGGAGTGTAACCGATAATTCACCCCTCCACTTT.

This sequence joins TRBV27 and TRBJ1-5; possibly TRBD1 for D (5 bases). CDR1 is MNHEY and CDR2 is SMNVEV in the germline V gene (reference sequence). Deletions cut 3 bases from V and 7 bases from J, with 16 bases between. This CDR3 spans 15 amino acids. Here the CDR3 reads CASSFQGTGGQPQHF. CDR3 DNA: TGTGCCAGCAGTTTTCAGGGTACGGGTGGACAGCCCCAGCATTTT.

In this sample, this clone turned up a few times. The chain combines TRBV7-2 with TRBJ2-2; D is unresolved. CDR1 is SGHTA and CDR2 is FQGNSA in the germline V gene. CDR3 length equals 14 residues. V was shortened by 1 base and J by 2 bases, with 5 bases between the two germline ends. CDR3 sequence reads: CASSLELNTGELFF. In DNA, the CDR3 is TGTGCCAGCAGCTTAGAACTAAACACCGGGGAGCTGTTTTTT.

This clone was detected only a few times. The CDR3 sequence: CASSQPPGQGYTGELFF. The CDR3 bases are TGCGCCAGCAGCCAACCTCCGGGACAGGGTTACACCGGGGAGCTGTTTTTT. The V gene is TRBV4-3, the J gene TRBJ2-2; 9 nucleotides line up with TRBD1. The CDR3 is 17 residues long. Germline V gives CDR1 LGHNA, CDR2 YSLEER. The junction had 7 bases not matched to a gene; V was cut back by 2 bases and J by 3 bases.

This clone appeared many times. The V and J genes are TRBV19 and TRBJ2-5; D remains ambiguous. This CDR3 comprises 8 residues. The germline CDR1 and CDR2 sequences are LNHDA and SQIVND (reference sequence). V shed 11 bases and J shed 7 bases, with 5 bases lying between them. CDR3 sequence (DNA): TGTGCCCAAAGGACCCAGTACTTC. It translates to CAQRTQYF.

This clone was seen repeatedly, ten times or more. The rearrangement uses TRBV7-9 and TRBJ2-7, with TRBD2 matching over 7 bases. CDR3 size: 14 residues. Germline CDR1 and CDR2: SEHNR and FQNEAQ (reference sequence). Losses at the gene ends were 3 bases for V and 4 bases for J; bases not matched to a gene: 6. CDR3 sequence: CASSLGRGGYEQYF. In DNA, the CDR3 is TGTGCCAGCAGCTTGGGTCGGGGAGGGTACGAGCAGTACTTC.

This clone was seen a handful of times. The V and J genes are TRBV5-6 and TRBJ1-5; 8 bases are a match to TRBD1. After removal of 7 bases from V and 7 bases from J, the junction contained 10 bases not matched to a gene. CDR1 is SGHDT and CDR2 is YYEEEE in the germline V gene. This CDR3 has 14 residues. The CDR3 region has the DNA TGTGCCAGCGCCAAGGGGACAGGTCCCCAGCCCCAGCATTTT. This gives the protein CASAKGTGPQPQHF.

The V and J genes are TRBV9 and TRBJ2-1, with 12 bases fitting TRBD2. The ends lost 3 bases at V and 1 base at J; junction bases unmatched: 2. The length of the CDR3 is 16 residues. Germline V gene data show CDR1 as SGDLS and CDR2 as YYNGEE. The CDR3 loop is CASSASGGGSYNEQFF. CDR3 coding DNA: TGTGCCAGCAGCGCTAGCGGGGGGGGATCCTACAATGAGCAGTTCTTC.

This clone was seen more than once but under ten times. The same CDR3 arises from other DNA sequences in this sample as well. The rearrangement joins TRBV5-4 to TRBJ2-3; TRBD2 might be the D (5 bases). Per germline, CDR1 SGHNT and CDR2 YYREEE (reference sequence). The V gene lost 0 bases and the J gene lost 3 bases, with 5 bases spanning the gap. This CDR3 is built from 13 residues. Written as DNA, the CDR3 is TGTGCCAGCAGCTTGGCGGGGACAGATACGCAGTATTTT. Translating gives CASSLAGTDTQYF.

J is TRBJ1-2 and V is TRBV18, with a possible D match to TRBD1 (6 bases). Trimming took off 6 bases at V and 6 bases at J, with 14 bases between the two ends. The CDR3 is made up of 13 amino acids. In germline, CDR1 is KGHSH, CDR2 LQKENI. For the CDR3, the DNA is TGTGCCAGCTCGCCCGGGACAACTGATGGCTACACCTTC. Residues: CASSPGTTDGYTF.

The rearrangement joins TRBV4-2 to TRBJ2-7; the D gene could be TRBD1 or TRBD2 (6 bases each). Germline V gene data show CDR1 as LGHNA and CDR2 as YNFKEQ. Between the trimmed V and J ends, which lost 8 bases and 6 bases, there was a span of 20 bases. The CDR3 sequence is 14 residues long. The CDR3 DNA is TGTGCCAGCGGTCCCCTAACCGGGGGCGGCGAGCAGTACTTC. This encodes CASGPLTGGGEQYF.

This clone was detected a few times. The gene calls are TRBV10-3 and TRBJ2-7, with D perhaps assigned TRBD1 or TRBD2 (5 bases each). CDR1 and CDR2 from the germline V gene are ENHRY and SYGVKD. This CDR3 has 15 amino acids. Between the trimmed V and J ends, which lost 2 bases and 2 bases, there was a span of 13 bases. The CDR3 sequence: CAISEDYSRAYEQYF. CDR3 DNA: TGTGCCATCAGTGAGGACTACTCCAGGGCCTACGAGCAGTACTTC.

This chain uses TRBV4-2 with TRBJ1-4; 11 bases align to TRBD1. V lost 5 bases, J lost 6 bases, and 8 bases stayed unmatched. This CDR3 spans 16 amino acids. The V gene's germline CDR1 is LGHNA and CDR2 YNFKEQ. DNA for the CDR3: TGTGCCAGCAGCTTACCCGGACAGGGGGCGCATGAAAAACTGTTTTTT. Amino acid sequence: CASSLPGQGAHEKLFF.

The chain recombines TRBV5-1 with TRBJ2-7; 10 bases are shared with TRBD2. The V gene end was trimmed by 4 bases and the J gene end by 7 bases; junction bases not matched to a gene: 14. Germline loops: CDR1 SGHRS, CDR2 YFSETQ. This CDR3 has 16 residues. The CDR3 loop reads CASSPTSSGSLKEQYF. Here the CDR3 DNA reads TGCGCCAGCAGCCCGACCTCTAGCGGGAGCCTTAAAGAGCAGTACTTC.

The chain is built from TRBV2 and TRBJ1-2; no definite D call. The germline gives CDR1 SNHLY, CDR2 FYNNEI. V was pared by 4 bases and J by 3 bases, with 9 bases between. CDR3 length: 13 amino acids. The DNA for the CDR3 is TGTGCCAGCAGTGGGCGCCGAGACTATGGCTACACCTTC. Its protein is CASSGRRDYGYTF.